Listed below are T cell receptor beta chains from one sample, sequenced in a study of cytomegalovirus exposure and HLA in healthy donors. Assay: immunoSEQ multiplex PCR; the TCRdb copy retains only in-frame clones and omits some. This table has 95,000 to 150,000 clones, approximately 79% appearing once. Sequenced input: PBMCs. The receptors originated from a man younger than 45 in good health and CMV-seronegative. CDR3s include the opening cysteine and the closing phenylalanine or tryptophan. Each record gives: V gene, CDR3 protein.

v_gene: TRBV11-2
CDR3aa: CASSLLPGQRPQGTQYF

v_gene: TRBV2
CDR3aa: CASSDTGSYGYTF

v_gene: TRBV21-1
CDR3aa: CASSKAQRGVEDTQYF

v_gene: TRBV7-9
CDR3aa: CASSFLQGVNTEAFF

v_gene: TRBV6-1
CDR3aa: CASSEQWTGRANTEAFF

v_gene: TRBV7-2
CDR3aa: CASSSLGAGLSGELFF

v_gene: TRBV29-1
CDR3aa: CSGQVTGELFF

v_gene: TRBV7-9
CDR3aa: CASSLGNPGQGPRDEQFF

v_gene: TRBV29-1
CDR3aa: CSVGGHTDTQYF

v_gene: TRBV28
CDR3aa: CASVFSGTEAFF

v_gene: TRBV15
CDR3aa: CATSRSDRAYEQYF

v_gene: TRBV7-8
CDR3aa: CASSFRISPASGANTEAFF

v_gene: TRBV7-2
CDR3aa: CASSFSGRNTGELFF

v_gene: TRBV6-5
CDR3aa: CASSYSGAGRLGYTF

v_gene: TRBV25-1
CDR3aa: CASSEYRGGNTEAFF

v_gene: TRBV9
CDR3aa: CASSPRGGAGGEAFF

v_gene: TRBV7-8
CDR3aa: CASSGHRTSRKGQAFF

v_gene: TRBV5-1
CDR3aa: CASSPAATSGANGLTF

v_gene: TRBV5-4
CDR3aa: CASSPWNTEAFF

v_gene: TRBV6-6
CDR3aa: CASRRTGTDYGYTF

v_gene: TRBV9
CDR3aa: CASSVDLEGGILDTQYF

v_gene: TRBV7-8
CDR3aa: CASSLAILTGRNQPQHF

v_gene: TRBV2
CDR3aa: CASKGGRGTEAFF

v_gene: TRBV7-2
CDR3aa: CASSLGQGPGYEQFF

v_gene: TRBV5-1
CDR3aa: CASNFGGGGYTF

v_gene: TRBV18
CDR3aa: CASSPRTGGGGTEAFF

v_gene: TRBV30
CDR3aa: CAWTRDSNQPQHF

v_gene: TRBV5-1
CDR3aa: CASSLAGHVGANVLTF

v_gene: TRBV10-1
CDR3aa: CASSGTSGITTYNEQFF

v_gene: TRBV28
CDR3aa: CASSLQGAGYEQYF

v_gene: TRBV7-9
CDR3aa: CASSLGRQRRSTDTQYF

v_gene: TRBV2
CDR3aa: CASSGGSYGYTF

v_gene: TRBV9
CDR3aa: CATGGKGNSPLHF

v_gene: TRBV9
CDR3aa: CASGRGGGDQPQHF

v_gene: TRBV5-6
CDR3aa: CASNRGTGGETQYF

v_gene: TRBV18
CDR3aa: CASSRTGSPSYEQYF

v_gene: TRBV6-4
CDR3aa: CASSVPAGGLVNEQFF

v_gene: TRBV30
CDR3aa: CAWSRAGLTDTQYF

v_gene: TRBV28
CDR3aa: CASSVQGAGGETQYF

v_gene: TRBV19
CDR3aa: CASFSRVTEAFF

v_gene: TRBV7-6
CDR3aa: CASSFVTGRHNEQFF